The 9 T cell receptor beta chains listed next were all sequenced from one sample in a study of blood T cell repertoires in COVID-19. The method was immunoSEQ multiplex PCR; TCRdb's version includes in-frame clones alone and lacks a portion of them. This sample has 110,000 to 150,000 clones, with about 86% found just once. Sequencing was performed on peripheral blood. These receptors all stem from a woman in her fifties or sixties with acute or convalescent COVID-19.

The chain has TRBV7-2 and TRBJ1-1; D possibly corresponds to TRBD1 (5 bases). This CDR3 region has 15 residues. Germline V gene lookup returns CDR1 SGHTA and CDR2 FQGNSA. The V and J ends lost 1 base and 5 bases respectively, with 14 bases between them. DNA for the CDR3: TGTGCCAGCAGCTTAGTTCAGGGTATGGGGACTGAAGCTTTCTTT. Its translation is CASSLVQGMGTEAFF. The whole variable domain, remainder taken from reference TRBV7-2 and TRBJ1-1, is GAGVSQSPSNKVTEKGKDVELRCDPISGHTALYWYRQSLGQGLEFLIYFQGNSAPDKSGLPSDRFSAERTGGSVSTLTIQRTQQEDSAVYLCASSLVQGMGTEAFFGQGTRLTVV.

This chain uses TRBV19 with TRBJ1-5; 8 nucleotides match TRBD1. There are 15 residues in the CDR3. Germline V gene lookup returns CDR1 LNHDA and CDR2 SQIVND (reference sequence). The V gene end was trimmed by 3 bases and the J gene end by 3 bases; junction bases not matched to a gene: 4. CDR3 DNA sequence: TGTGCCAGTAGTATGGGACAGGCCAACAATCAGCCCCAGCATTTT. Translated, it gives CASSMGQANNQPQHF. Full variable domain (outside the CDR3, taken from reference TRBV19 and TRBJ1-5): DGGITQSPKYLFRKEGQNVTLSCEQNLNHDAMYWYRQDPGQGLRLIYYSQIVNDFQKGDIAEGYSVSREKKESFPLTVTSAQKNPTAFYLCASSMGQANNQPQHFGDGTRLSIL.

V usage is TRBV29-1 and J usage is TRBJ1-1; TRBD1 matches at 9 bases. CDR1 and CDR2 from the germline V gene are SQVTM and ANQGSEA. The CDR3 runs 13 residues. The CDR3 loop reads CSHPGQGHTEAFF. The CDR3, as DNA: TGCAGTCACCCGGGACAGGGCCACACTGAAGCTTTCTTT.

This clone has only one observation. The chain joins TRBV6-2 or TRBV6-3 to TRBJ1-4; D may be TRBD1 (5 bases). V was clipped by 2 bases and J by 0 bases, with 13 bases between them. Germline values: CDR1 MNHEY, CDR2 SVGEGT. This CDR3 has 17 residues. CDR3 loop: CASSYRTPQATNEKLFF. The CDR3 coding sequence is TGTGCCAGCAGTTACAGGACACCCCAGGCAACTAATGAAAAACTGTTTTTT.

V is TRBV28 and J is TRBJ1-2; D remains unclear. V lost 3 bases, J lost 5 bases, and 7 bases lay in between. The CDR3 sequence is 12 residues long. Germline-derived CDR1 and CDR2 are MDHEN and SYDVKM. The CDR3 reads CASSFSLYGYTF. The CDR3 region has the DNA TGTGCCAGCAGTTTCTCCCTATATGGCTACACCTTC.

This clone appeared a few times. The V and J genes are TRBV10-3 and TRBJ1-1; weak D call: TRBD1 (5 bases). Germline V CDR1 and CDR2: ENHRY, SYGVKD. V was cut by 6 bases and J by 10 bases, with 21 bases left in between. The CDR3 is made up of 14 amino acids. The CDR3 coding sequence is TGTGCCATCAGCACCTTAGGACAAGGGTTGGGAGCTTTCTTT. Translated, it gives CAISTLGQGLGAFF.

This sequence joins TRBV4-3 and TRBJ1-2, with D perhaps TRBD1 (5 bases). The ends were cut back, 0 bases at V and 4 bases at J, with 12 bases in the middle. CDR3 length equals 15 residues. Per germline, CDR1 LGHNA and CDR2 YSLEER. CDR3 loop: CASSQEQGRSYGYTF. The CDR3 DNA sequence: TGCGCCAGCAGCCAAGAGCAGGGTAGGAGCTATGGCTACACCTTC.

The chain is built from TRBV7-2 and TRBJ1-3; 10 bases align to TRBD1. V shed 0 bases, J shed 2 bases, and the junction held 7 bases outside the gene matches. CDR1 and CDR2 from the germline V gene are SGHTA and FQGNSA. The CDR3 length is 18 residues. CDR3 DNA sequence: TGTGCCAGCAGCTTAGCTGTACCGGGACAGGGGACTGGAAACACCATATATTTT. This translates into CASSLAVPGQGTGNTIYF. The variable domain in full, with the rest retrieved from reference TRBV7-2 and TRBJ1-3, is GAGVSQSPSNKVTEKGKDVELRCDPISGHTALYWYRQSLGQGLEFLIYFQGNSAPDKSGLPSDRFSAERTGGSVSTLTIQRTQQEDSAVYLCASSLAVPGQGTGNTIYFGEGSWLTVV.

As regards this clone: The sample contains more than one DNA sequence encoding this CDR3. The rearrangement uses TRBV5-1 and TRBJ2-3, with D possibly being TRBD1 (6 bases). CDR3 length equals 15 residues. Deletions cut 4 bases from V and 1 base from J, with 13 bases between. The germline V gene has CDR1 SGHRS and CDR2 YFSETQ. CDR3: CASSPGQGGTDTQYF. DNA of the CDR3: TGCGCCAGCAGCCCGGGACAAGGGGGCACAGATACGCAGTATTTT. The variable domain in full, completed from reference TRBV5-1 and TRBJ2-3, reads KAGVTQTPRYLIKTRGQQVTLSCSPISGHRSVSWYQQTPGQGLQFLFEYFSETQRNKGNFPGRFSGRQFSNSRSEMNVSTLELGDSALYLCASSPGQGGTDTQYFGPGTRLTVL.